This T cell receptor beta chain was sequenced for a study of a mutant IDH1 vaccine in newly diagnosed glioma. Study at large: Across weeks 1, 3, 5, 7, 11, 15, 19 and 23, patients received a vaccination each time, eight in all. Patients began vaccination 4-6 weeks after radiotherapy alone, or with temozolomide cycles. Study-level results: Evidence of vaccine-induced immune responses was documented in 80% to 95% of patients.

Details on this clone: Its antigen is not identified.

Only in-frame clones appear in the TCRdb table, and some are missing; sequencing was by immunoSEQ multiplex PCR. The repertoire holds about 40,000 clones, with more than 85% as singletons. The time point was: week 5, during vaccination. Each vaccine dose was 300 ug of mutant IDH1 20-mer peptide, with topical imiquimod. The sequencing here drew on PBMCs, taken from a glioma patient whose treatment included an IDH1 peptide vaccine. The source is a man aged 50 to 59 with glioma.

Written as DNA, the CDR3 is TGTGCCAGCTCAGATATTCGGCAGGGGAATGAGCAGTTCTTC. It encodes CASSDIRQGNEQFF. The chain has TRBV18 and TRBJ2-1; a weak D match, TRBD1 (6 bases). Germline V CDR1 and CDR2: KGHSH, LQKENI. The CDR3 is 14 residues long. V lost 5 bases and J lost 7, with 15 bases in between.